This entry concerns a single TCR beta chain. The entry originates in a study of blood T cell repertoires in COVID-19. Study-level background: Material from acute and convalescent COVID-19 was sourced from the United States, Italy and Spain.

Losses at the gene ends were 7 bases for V and 4 bases for J; bases not matched to a gene: 5. Per the germline V gene, CDR1 is LGHDT and CDR2 is YNNKEL (reference sequence). The CDR3 has 13 residues. Measured with immunoSEQ multiplex PCR; TCRdb has only the in-frame clones, and not every one. This sample yields 150,000 to 200,000 clones, of which around 84% are seen a single time; around 0.5% belongs to the top ten. The source is a man in his sixties with COVID-19, enrolled during active disease. Sequenced: peripheral blood. The chain uses TRBV3-1 (or the pseudogene TRBV3-2) and TRBJ1-1; TRBD1 aligns across 8 bases. The CDR3 region has the DNA TGTGCCAGCAAGCTACAGGGGGGCACTGAAGCTTTCTTT. It yields the protein CASKLQGGTEAFF.